This TCR beta chain was recorded in a study of Tregs in tolerant kidney transplant recipients. To note about this clone: The CDR3 end lies 3 residues beyond the end of the read and is filled in from the germline J gene.

Germline loops: CDR1 SGHRS, CDR2 YFSETQ. This CDR3 has 15 amino acids. Losses at the gene ends were 0 bases for V and 8 bases for J; bases not matched to a gene: 7. The protocol was immunoSEQ multiplex PCR, while the TCRdb copy is restricted to in-frame clones and leaves out a portion. The sample data list approximately 35,000 clones. The material was CD8+ T cells from blood, obtained before the transplant. The rearrangement links TRBV5-1 to TRBJ1-4; 7 bases agree with TRBD1. The sequence derives from a human donor who received a combined kidney and bone marrow transplant. The sequenced CDR3 bases are TGCGCCAGCAGCTTGGTGCCAGGGGGTAACGAAAAA. Translation: CASSLVPGGNEK. The complete CDR3 reads CASSLVPGGNEKLFF.